This T cell receptor beta chain was sequenced for a study of cytomegalovirus exposure and HLA in healthy donors. Regarding the study as a whole: Per published accounts, TCR beta sequences correctly predicted the HLA-A and HLA-B alleles of most subjects.

In germline, CDR1 is GTSNPN, CDR2 SVGIG (reference sequence). The CDR3 loop spans 15 amino acids. Deletions cut 1 base from V and 3 bases from J, with 14 bases between. The PCR ran on 60 Vbeta and 13 Jbeta primers. Using immunoSEQ multiplex PCR, the repertoire was profiled, and TCRdb retains in-frame clones only, with some absent. The sample has about 140,000 clones; around 90% are singletons. Turning to this clone: Its antigen is currently unknown.

The specimen was PBMCs. The V and J genes are TRBV30 and TRBJ2-3; D gene uncertain. This sequence was found in a woman aged 40-49 years in good health and CMV-seronegative. The CDR3 here is CAWSGAGGLTDTQYF. The DNA for the CDR3 is TGTGCCTGGAGTGGGGCTGGTGGGTTGACAGATACGCAGTATTTT.